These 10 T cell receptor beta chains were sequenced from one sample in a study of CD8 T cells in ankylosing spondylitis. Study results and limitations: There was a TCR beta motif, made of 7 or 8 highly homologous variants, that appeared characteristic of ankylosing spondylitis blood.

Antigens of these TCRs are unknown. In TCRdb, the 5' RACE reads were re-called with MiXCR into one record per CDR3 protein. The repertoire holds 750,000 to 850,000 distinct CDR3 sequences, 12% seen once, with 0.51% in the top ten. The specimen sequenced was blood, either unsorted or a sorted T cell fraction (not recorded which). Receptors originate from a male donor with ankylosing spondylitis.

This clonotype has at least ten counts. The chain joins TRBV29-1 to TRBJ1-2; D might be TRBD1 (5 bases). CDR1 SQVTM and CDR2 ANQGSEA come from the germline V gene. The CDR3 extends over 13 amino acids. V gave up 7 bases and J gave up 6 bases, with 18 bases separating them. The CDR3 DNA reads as TGCAGCGCCAAAGAGGGGCAGATCAATGGCTACACCTTC. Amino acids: CSAKEGQINGYTF.

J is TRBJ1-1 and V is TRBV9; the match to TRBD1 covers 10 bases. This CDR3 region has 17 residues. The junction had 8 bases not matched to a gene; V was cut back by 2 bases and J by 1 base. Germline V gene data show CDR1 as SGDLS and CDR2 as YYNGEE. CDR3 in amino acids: CASSVGQGGVRNTEAFF. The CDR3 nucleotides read TGTGCCAGCAGCGTTGGACAGGGGGGGGTACGGAACACTGAAGCTTTCTTT.

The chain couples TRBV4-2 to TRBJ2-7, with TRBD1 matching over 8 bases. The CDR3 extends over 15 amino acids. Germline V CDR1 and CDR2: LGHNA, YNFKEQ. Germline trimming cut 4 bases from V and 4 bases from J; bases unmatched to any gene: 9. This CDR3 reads CASSLRSQGEYEQYF. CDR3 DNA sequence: TGTGCCAGCAGCCTCCGATCACAGGGGGAATACGAGCAGTACTTC.

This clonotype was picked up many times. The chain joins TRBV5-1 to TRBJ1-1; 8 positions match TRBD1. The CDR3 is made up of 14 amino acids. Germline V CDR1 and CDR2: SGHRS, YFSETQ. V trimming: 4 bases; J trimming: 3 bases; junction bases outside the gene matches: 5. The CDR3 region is CASSRGQGDTEAFF. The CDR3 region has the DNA TGCGCCAGCAGCCGCGGACAGGGTGACACTGAAGCTTTCTTT.

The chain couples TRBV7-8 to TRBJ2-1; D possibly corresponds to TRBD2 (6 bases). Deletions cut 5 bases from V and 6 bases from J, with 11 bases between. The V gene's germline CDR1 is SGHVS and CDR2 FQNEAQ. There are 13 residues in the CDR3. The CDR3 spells CASSRPGLNEQFF. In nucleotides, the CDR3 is TGTGCCAGCAGCCGTCCGGGACTCAATGAGCAGTTCTTC.

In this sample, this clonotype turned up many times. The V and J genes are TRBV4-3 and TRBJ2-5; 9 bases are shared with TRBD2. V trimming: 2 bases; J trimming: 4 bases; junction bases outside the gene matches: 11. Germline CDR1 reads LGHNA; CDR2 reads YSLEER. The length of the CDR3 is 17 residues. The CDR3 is CASSQKGGRALGETQYF. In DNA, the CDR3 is TGCGCCAGCAGCCAAAAGGGCGGGAGGGCCCTCGGAGAGACCCAGTACTTC.

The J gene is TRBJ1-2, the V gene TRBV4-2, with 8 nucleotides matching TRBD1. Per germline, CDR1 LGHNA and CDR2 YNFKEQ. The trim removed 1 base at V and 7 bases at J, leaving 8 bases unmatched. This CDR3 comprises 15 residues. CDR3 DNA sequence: TGTGCCAGCAGCCAAGGGGGGAACAGGGGGTCTGGCTACACCTTC. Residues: CASSQGGNRGSGYTF.

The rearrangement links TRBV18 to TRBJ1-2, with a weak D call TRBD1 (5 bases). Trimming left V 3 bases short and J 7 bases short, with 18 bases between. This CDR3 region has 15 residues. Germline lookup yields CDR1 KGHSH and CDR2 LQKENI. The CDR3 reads CASSPQWGGTRGYTF. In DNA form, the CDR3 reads TGTGCCAGCTCACCTCAATGGGGAGGGACTCGTGGCTACACCTTC.

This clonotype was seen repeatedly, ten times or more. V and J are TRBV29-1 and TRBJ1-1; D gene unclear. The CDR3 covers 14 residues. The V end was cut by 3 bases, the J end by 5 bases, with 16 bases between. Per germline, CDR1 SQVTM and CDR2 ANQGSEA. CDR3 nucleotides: TGCAGCGTTGAGGTACTGGGCTTCCGAACTGAAGCTTTCTTT. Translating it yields CSVEVLGFRTEAFF.

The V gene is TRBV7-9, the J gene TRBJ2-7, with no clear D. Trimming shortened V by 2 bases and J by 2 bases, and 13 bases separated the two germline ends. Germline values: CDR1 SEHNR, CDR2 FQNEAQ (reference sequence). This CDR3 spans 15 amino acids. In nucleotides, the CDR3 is TGTGCCAGCAGCTTAAGTCAGGACGGAGCCTACGAGCAGTACTTC. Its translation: CASSLSQDGAYEQYF.